The 10 T cell receptor beta chains listed next were all sequenced from one sample in a study of blood T cell repertoires in COVID-19. The table came from immunoSEQ multiplex PCR; TCRdb's copy has only in-frame clones and leaves some out. The data show 90,000 to 130,000 clones, about two thirds seen once. Sequenced input: peripheral blood. Source of these receptors: a woman between 35 and 50 years old with acute or convalescent COVID-19.

CDR3 DNA sequence: TGTGCCTTGAAGGGGGGGCGAGAGACCCAGTACTTC. Translation: CALKGGRETQYF. The chain carries TRBV30 and TRBJ2-5, with TRBD2 as a possible D gene (7 bases). Trimming took 7 bases from V and 4 from J, leaving 13 bases between them. The CDR3 extends over 12 amino acids. Germline CDR1 reads GTSNPN; CDR2 reads SVGIG (reference sequence).

This chain connects TRBV6-4 to TRBJ1-2, with D maybe TRBD1 (5 bases). The CDR3 has 12 amino acids. Germline CDR1 and CDR2: MRHNA and SNTAGT. V lost 7 bases to trimming and J lost 8 bases, with 14 bases between them. CDR3 amino acids: CASNPGGAGYTF. The CDR3 DNA reads as TGTGCCAGCAACCCCGGGGGAGCCGGCTACACCTTC.

The chain joins TRBV10-3 to TRBJ1-4; 9 bases match TRBD1. V dropped 6 bases and J dropped 5; count of bases not matched to a gene: 4. The CDR3 length is 14 residues. Looked up from germline, CDR1 is ENHRY and CDR2 is SYGVKD. This CDR3 reads CAISRDRENEKLFF. For the CDR3, the DNA is TGTGCCATCAGCCGGGACAGGGAAAATGAAAAACTGTTTTTT.

This CDR3 is CASSKTPQSSYEQYF. CDR3 DNA sequence: TGTGCCAGCAGCAAGACACCTCAAAGCTCCTACGAGCAGTACTTC. This chain uses TRBV9 with TRBJ2-7; D is unresolved. Germline V gene lookup returns CDR1 SGDLS and CDR2 YYNGEE. The CDR3 covers 15 residues. The ends were cut back, 4 bases at V and 0 bases at J, with 14 bases in the middle.

This rearrangement joins TRBV15 to TRBJ2-3, with no clear D. The V and J ends lost 3 bases and 6 bases respectively, with 7 bases between them. The CDR3 consists of 12 residues. Germline V lookup: CDR1 LNHNV, CDR2 YYDKDF (reference sequence). The CDR3 protein is CATSRFSDTQYF. The DNA of the CDR3 is TGTGCCACCAGCAGGTTCTCTGATACGCAGTATTTT.

This clone was seen a few times. The chain links TRBV7-9 to TRBJ2-1; 11 bases are a match to TRBD2. Germline trimming cut 5 bases from V and 3 bases from J; bases unmatched to any gene: 6. CDR1 and CDR2 (germline): SEHNR, FQNEAQ (reference sequence). This CDR3 is 16 amino acids long. The CDR3 DNA reads as TGTGCCAGCAGCCCTGGGACTAGCGGAAACTACAATGAGCAGTTCTTC. It is translated as CASSPGTSGNYNEQFF.

The chain has TRBV5-1 and TRBJ2-3; D is perhaps TRBD2 (5 bases). Germline values: CDR1 SGHRS, CDR2 YFSETQ. The CDR3 totals 14 residues. Trimming pared 0 bases from V and 4 bases from J, leaving 9 bases between. The CDR3 DNA follows: TGCGCCAGCAGCTTGGAAGGGAGCGCAGATACGCAGTATTTT. This codes for CASSLEGSADTQYF.

The gene calls are TRBV7-9 and TRBJ2-1, with 14 nucleotides matching TRBD2. The trim removed 4 bases at V and 8 bases at J, leaving 7 bases unmatched. This CDR3 spans 16 amino acids. The germline V gene has CDR1 SEHNR and CDR2 FQNEAQ (reference sequence). The CDR3 sequence is CASSSGLAGGQDEQFF. For the CDR3, the DNA is TGTGCCAGCAGCTCCGGACTAGCGGGGGGACAGGATGAGCAGTTCTTC.

This clone came up a few times. V gene TRBV18 combines with J gene TRBJ1-4, with D perhaps TRBD1 (5 bases). CDR3 length: 15 residues. Looked up from germline, CDR1 is KGHSH and CDR2 is LQKENI. The V end lost 2 bases, the J end lost 8 bases, and 15 bases lay between the germline ends. Here the CDR3 DNA reads TGTGCCAGCTCACCAACCAGAGGGACTGGGGAAAAACTGTTTTTT. Amino acids: CASSPTRGTGEKLFF.

The chain combines TRBV5-5 with TRBJ1-5, with D tentatively TRBD1 (5 bases). This CDR3 is built from 15 residues. Deletions cut 2 bases from V and 5 bases from J, with 14 bases between. The germline gives CDR1 SGHKS, CDR2 YYEKEE (reference sequence). The DNA for the CDR3 is TGTGCCAGCAGCTTCAGGGTTGGTTTGGATCAGCCCCAGCATTTT. It codes for CASSFRVGLDQPQHF. The full variable domain, in which reference TRBV5-5 and TRBJ1-5 provide the parts outside the CDR3, is DAGVTQSPTHLIKTRGQQVTLRCSPISGHKSVSWYQQVLGQGPQFIFQYYEKEERGRGNFPDRFSARQFPNYSSELNVNALLLGDSALYLCASSFRVGLDQPQHFGDGTRLSIL.